Following are 8 T cell receptor beta chains from one sample sequenced in a study of blood T cell repertoires in COVID-19. Profiling relied on immunoSEQ multiplex PCR, and the TCRdb table lists in-frame clones only, not all of them. Of 300,000 or so clones detected, 80% to 90% appear once; the ten largest clones hold approximately 7.8%. Sequenced input: peripheral blood. All receptors come from a woman between 45 and 60 years old who had recovered from COVID-19.

The rearrangement uses TRBV29-1 and TRBJ1-4, with D hard to call. CDR1 is SQVTM and CDR2 is ANQGSEA in the germline V gene. CDR3 size: 11 residues. The ends were cut back, 6 bases at V and 8 bases at J, with 10 bases in the middle. This CDR3 is CSVRVREKLFF. The CDR3 nucleotides read TGCAGCGTGCGCGTCCGAGAAAAACTGTTTTTT.

This clone has more than one count but fewer than ten. The rearrangement joins TRBV5-1 to TRBJ2-2; 10 bases fit TRBD1. Germline trimming cut 5 bases from V and 3 bases from J; bases unmatched to any gene: 10. The CDR3 covers 17 residues. Germline V CDR1 and CDR2: SGHRS, YFSETQ. CDR3 sequence: CASRPYRGTGDTGELFF. The CDR3 region has the DNA TGCGCCAGCAGACCCTACCGAGGGACAGGGGACACCGGGGAGCTGTTTTTT.

The chain has TRBV4-1 and TRBJ2-1, with 10 nucleotides matching TRBD2. Germline CDR1 reads MGHRA; CDR2 reads YSYEKL. The CDR3 contains 16 residues. The junction had 8 bases not matched to a gene; V was cut back by 1 base and J by 8 bases. The CDR3 reads CASSQARTSGADEQFF. The CDR3 nucleotides read TGCGCCAGCAGCCAAGCAAGGACTAGCGGCGCTGATGAGCAGTTCTTC.

This clone appeared a few times. The rearrangement joins TRBV9 to TRBJ2-7, with D perhaps TRBD2 (6 bases). The CDR3 consists of 15 residues. V shed 0 bases and J shed 2 bases, with 12 bases lying between them. Germline-derived CDR1 and CDR2 are SGDLS and YYNGEE. CDR3 coding DNA: TGTGCCAGCAGCGTAGGACTAGTTAAACCCTACGAGCAGTACTTC. Residues: CASSVGLVKPYEQYF.

The gene calls are TRBV2 and TRBJ2-3, with D possibly matching TRBD1 (6 bases). The CDR3 covers 14 residues. In germline, CDR1 is SNHLY, CDR2 FYNNEI. Trimming took off 5 bases at V and 4 bases at J, with 13 bases between the two ends. CDR3 protein: CASSTGSRADTQYF. CDR3 in DNA: TGTGCCAGCAGTACAGGGTCGCGGGCAGATACGCAGTATTTT.

This chain uses TRBV5-1 with TRBJ1-2; D is perhaps TRBD1 (6 bases). Trimming stripped 0 bases from V and 3 bases from J, with 9 bases between. Germline V gene data show CDR1 as SGHRS and CDR2 as YFSETQ. This CDR3 region has 14 residues. CDR3: CASSLARQDYGYTF. CDR3 nucleotide sequence: TGCGCCAGCAGCTTGGCAAGACAGGACTATGGCTACACCTTC.

The genes are TRBV12-5 and TRBJ1-2, with D possibly being TRBD1 (6 bases). The CDR3 contains 13 residues. The germline V gene encodes CDR1 LGHNT and CDR2 FRNRAP. V was trimmed by 6 bases and J by 7 bases, leaving 15 bases between them. The CDR3, as DNA: TGTGCTAGTGGCCCCCAGGGGCTACGTGGCTACACCTTC. Amino acids: CASGPQGLRGYTF.

This clone was recorded a few times. The V gene is TRBV6-5, the J gene TRBJ2-7; 9 bases are a match to TRBD2. The CDR3 has 15 amino acids. V shed 2 bases and J 6 bases; nucleotides not matched to a gene: 8. The germline gives CDR1 MNHEY, CDR2 SVGAGI. The CDR3 loop reads CASSYGVAGASEQYF. In DNA form, the CDR3 reads TGTGCCAGCAGTTACGGGGTAGCGGGAGCCTCCGAGCAGTACTTC.